The 18 T cell receptor beta chains below all came from one sample that was sequenced in a study of blood T cell repertoires in COVID-19. Clones were read by immunoSEQ multiplex PCR, and TCRdb kept only the in-frame ones, dropping some. The sample records approximately 220,000 clones, around 80% being singletons. The material sequenced was peripheral blood. The receptors derive from a woman in her forties or fifties with acute or convalescent COVID-19.

In this sample, this clone turned up a few times. CDR3 sequence (DNA): TGCGCCAGCAGTGATGGGGCTTCCTACGAGCAGTACTTC. This codes for CASSDGASYEQYF. The genes are TRBV10-1 and TRBJ2-7; TRBD1 might be the D (5 bases). Germline values: CDR1 WNHNN, CDR2 SYGVQD (reference sequence). Trimming stripped 3 bases from V and 1 base from J, with 7 bases between. The CDR3 is 13 residues long.

In DNA, the CDR3 is TGCGCCAGCAGCCCAGGACAGGGAGATGGCTACACCTTC. It codes for CASSPGQGDGYTF. V and J are TRBV5-1 and TRBJ1-2; 8 nucleotides line up with TRBD1. The CDR3 covers 13 residues. The V segment lost 4 bases and the J segment 6 bases; nucleotides outside the gene matches: 5. Germline V gives CDR1 SGHRS, CDR2 YFSETQ. Together with reference TRBV5-1 and TRBJ1-2, the CDR3 gives the full variable domain: KAGVTQTPRYLIKTRGQQVTLSCSPISGHRSVSWYQQTPGQGLQFLFEYFSETQRNKGNFPGRFSGRQFSNSRSEMNVSTLELGDSALYLCASSPGQGDGYTFGSGTRLTVV.

The gene calls are TRBV3-1 (or the pseudogene TRBV3-2) and TRBJ2-3; D ambiguous. CDR3 length: 14 residues. The V gene lost 2 bases and the J gene lost 0 bases, with 6 bases spanning the gap. Germline-derived CDR1 and CDR2 are LGHDT and YNNKEL (reference sequence). The CDR3 nucleotides are TGTGCCAGCAGCCAACTCGGGAGCACAGATACGCAGTATTTT. Translation: CASSQLGSTDTQYF.

The rearrangement links TRBV6-2 or TRBV6-3 to TRBJ1-4; D gene unclear. The CDR3 consists of 16 residues. Germline values: CDR1 MNHEY, CDR2 SVGEGT. Trimming pared 5 bases from V and 0 bases from J, leaving 13 bases between. CDR3 sequence: CASSPLVGATNEKLFF. In DNA form, the CDR3 reads TGTGCCAGCAGTCCCCTAGTTGGTGCAACTAATGAAAAACTGTTTTTT.

The chain links TRBV5-1 to TRBJ1-6; D unresolved. The CDR3 extends over 16 amino acids. V dropped 2 bases and J dropped 0 bases, with 9 bases sitting between them. Germline values: CDR1 SGHRS, CDR2 YFSETQ. CDR3 protein: CASSLDGSSYNSPLHF. CDR3 in DNA: TGCGCCAGCAGCTTAGATGGGAGCTCCTATAATTCACCCCTCCACTTT.

The V gene is TRBV7-9, the J gene TRBJ2-5, with D maybe TRBD2 (5 bases). Germline CDR1 and CDR2: SEHNR and FQNEAQ (reference sequence). Trimming stripped 5 bases from V and 3 bases from J, with 13 bases between. CDR3 size: 14 residues. The chain's CDR3 is CASSPGLFKETQYF. The CDR3 DNA is TGTGCCAGCAGCCCCGGACTTTTTAAAGAGACCCAGTACTTC.

This rearrangement joins TRBV18 to TRBJ2-1; 9 bases line up with TRBD2. CDR3 length: 14 amino acids. Trimming cost V 1 base and J 7 bases; bases outside gene matches: 2. Germline CDR1 reads KGHSH; CDR2 reads LQKENI. CDR3 sequence reads: CASSPLSGSNEQFF. The CDR3 nucleotides are TGTGCCAGCTCACCACTTAGCGGGAGTAATGAGCAGTTCTTC.

The chain links TRBV7-2 to TRBJ2-7, with 7 positions matching TRBD1. Germline assignment: CDR1 SGHTA and CDR2 FQGNSA. J gave up 2 bases and V 4 bases, and 5 bases lay outside the gene matches. This CDR3 has 14 residues. Here the CDR3 DNA reads TGTGCCAGCAGCTGGCGACAGGGACCCTACGAGCAGTACTTC. Protein: CASSWRQGPYEQYF.

The chain carries TRBV5-1 and TRBJ2-3; 9 bases agree with TRBD1. The V segment lost 7 bases and the J segment 5 bases; nucleotides outside the gene matches: 17. The CDR3 sequence is 17 residues long. Germline CDR1 and CDR2: SGHRS and YFSETQ. The CDR3 coding sequence is TGCGCCAGCTCCCCTGCGGTATGGACAGGGGCAGGAGATACGCAGTATTTT. Amino acids: CASSPAVWTGAGDTQYF.

The gene calls are TRBV28 and TRBJ1-1; unclear D gene. Trimming stripped 5 bases from V and 14 bases from J, with 21 bases between. CDR3 length equals 13 residues. CDR1 MDHEN and CDR2 SYDVKM come from the germline V gene. CDR3 sequence (DNA): TGTGCCAGCAGTACCCCAGGCCAGCCAGGCAGCTTCTTT. Residues: CASSTPGQPGSFF.

The J gene is TRBJ2-4, the V gene TRBV7-9; TRBD1 might be the D (6 bases). This CDR3 is built from 13 residues. Germline V gene data show CDR1 as SEHNR and CDR2 as FQNEAQ (reference sequence). V shed 5 bases and J shed 6 bases, with 11 bases lying between them. The CDR3 DNA is TGTGCCAGCAGCACAGGGTGGGGAAACATTCAGTACTTC. This gives the protein CASSTGWGNIQYF.

This sequence joins TRBV18 and TRBJ1-2, with a possible D match to TRBD1 (6 bases). The CDR3 sequence is 13 residues long. Trimming removed 6 bases from V and 3 bases from J, with 11 bases in between. Germline CDR1 reads KGHSH; CDR2 reads LQKENI. CDR3 nucleotide sequence: TGTGCCAGCTCGCACAGGGACGACTATGGCTACACCTTC. Translating gives CASSHRDDYGYTF.

The chain recombines TRBV19 with TRBJ2-3; 9 nucleotides line up with TRBD2. This CDR3 has 18 residues. The V segment lost 3 bases and the J segment 0 bases; nucleotides outside the gene matches: 10. The V gene's germline CDR1 is LNHDA and CDR2 SQIVND (reference sequence). The CDR3 sequence is CASSIRKREVWSTDTQYF. As DNA, the CDR3 is TGTGCCAGTAGTATTAGGAAGCGGGAGGTGTGGAGCACAGATACGCAGTATTTT.

The chain joins TRBV24-1 to TRBJ2-1, with 9 bases matching TRBD2. CDR3 length: 16 amino acids. CDR1 and CDR2 (germline): KGHDR, SFDVKD. J lost 4 bases, V lost 6 bases, and 9 bases had no gene match. The CDR3 reads CATSQERLAEYNEQFF. The CDR3 DNA is TGTGCCACCAGTCAGGAGAGACTAGCGGAATACAATGAGCAGTTCTTC.

The chain combines TRBV20-1 with TRBJ2-7, with D possibly being TRBD2 (5 bases). The CDR3 contains 13 residues. The V gene's germline CDR1 is DFQATT and CDR2 SNEGSKA (reference sequence). V lost 3 bases and J 3 bases, leaving 12 bases between the germline ends. The CDR3 DNA reads as TGCAGTGCTAGTGGACCGGGGATCTACGAGCAGTACTTC. The encoded protein is CSASGPGIYEQYF.

This chain joins TRBV28 and TRBJ2-2, with a tentative D call TRBD1 (6 bases). Germline CDR1 reads MDHEN; CDR2 reads SYDVKM. V lost 1 base, J lost 5 bases, and 11 bases lay in between. This CDR3 region has 15 residues. In DNA form, the CDR3 reads TGTGCCAGCAGTTTATCAGGGGTTGGGACCGGGGAGCTGTTTTTT. Amino acids: CASSLSGVGTGELFF.

The rearrangement links TRBV5-1 to TRBJ2-7; D might be TRBD1 (5 bases). Germline lookup yields CDR1 SGHRS and CDR2 YFSETQ. With 2 bases removed from V and 1 base from J, the gap between germline ends came to 13 bases. This CDR3 has 15 amino acids. CDR3 residues: CASSFGTGWSYEQYF. As DNA, the CDR3 is TGCGCCAGCAGCTTCGGAACAGGCTGGTCCTACGAGCAGTACTTC.

The chain carries TRBV4-2 and TRBJ1-4; D remains unclear. This CDR3 has 15 amino acids. Germline V gene sequence: CDR1 LGHNA, CDR2 YNFKEQ. Trimming stripped 8 bases from V and 0 bases from J, with 13 bases between. CDR3 sequence reads: CASSEVAATNEKLFF. In nucleotides, the CDR3 is TGTGCCAGCTCAGAGGTGGCTGCAACTAATGAAAAACTGTTTTTT.